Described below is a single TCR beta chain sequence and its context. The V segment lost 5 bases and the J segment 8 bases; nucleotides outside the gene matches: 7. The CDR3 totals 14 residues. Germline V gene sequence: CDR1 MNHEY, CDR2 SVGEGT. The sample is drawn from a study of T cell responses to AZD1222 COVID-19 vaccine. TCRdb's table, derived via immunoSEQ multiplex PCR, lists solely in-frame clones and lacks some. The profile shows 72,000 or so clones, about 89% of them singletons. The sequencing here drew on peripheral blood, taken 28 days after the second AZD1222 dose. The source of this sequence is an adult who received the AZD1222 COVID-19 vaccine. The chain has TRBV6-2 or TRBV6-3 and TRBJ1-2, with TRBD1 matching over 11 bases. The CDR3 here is CASSLGTGGSGYTF. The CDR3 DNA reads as TGTGCCAGCAGTCTCGGGACAGGGGGATCCGGCTACACCTTC.